The clone carrying this T cell receptor (beta chain) has only one observation. This sample also contains other DNA sequences that code for the same CDR3. These data are taken from a study of blood T cell repertoires in COVID-19. From germline, CDR1 is MNHEY and CDR2 SVGAGI. V gave up 3 bases and J gave up 2 bases, with 10 bases separating them. The CDR3 has 14 amino acids. Assay used: immunoSEQ multiplex PCR; TCRdb lists only in-frame clones, some missing. The sample includes approximately 190,000 clones, around four fifths of them seen just once. The chain combines TRBV6-5 with TRBJ1-1; maybe TRBD1 (5 bases). The clonotype comes from a human donor in a cohort sampled during active COVID-19. The sequenced sample consisted of peripheral blood. CDR3 loop: CASSYLQGNTEAFF. The DNA of the CDR3 is TGTGCCAGCAGTTATCTCCAGGGCAACACTGAAGCTTTCTTT.